This T cell receptor (beta chain) was sequenced in a study of shared clonotypes between healthy human individuals. When replicate PCRs were run on sorted subsets, they used roughly 0.2 ug DNA, tens of thousands of T cell genomes. Profiled with immunoSEQ multiplex PCR; TCRdb holds only in-frame clones, not every one. Of approximately 2,300,000 clones in the sample, 85% to 95% are singletons; the top ten hold around 0.38%. The V gene's germline CDR1 is SNHLY and CDR2 FYNNEI. With 4 bases removed from V and 0 bases from J, the gap between germline ends came to 7 bases. The CDR3 is 14 residues long. Input material: naive CD4+ T cells from PBMCs. The subset: CD45RA+ positively selected. The origin of this receptor is a man aged 18 to 30 in good health. Some clones in this sample may be carry-over from other donors' samples. This sequence joins TRBV2 and TRBJ2-4; D call uncertain. The CDR3 DNA reads TGTGCCAGCAGTGGGTCGGTAGCCAAAAACATTCAGTACTTC. It specifies CASSGSVAKNIQYF. Drawing the rest from reference TRBV2 and TRBJ2-4, the complete variable domain is EPEVTQTPSHQVTQMGQEVILRCVPISNHLYFYWYRQILGQKVEFLVSFYNNEISEKSEIFDDQFSVERPDGSNFTLKIRSTKLEDSAMYFCASSGSVAKNIQYFGAGTRLSVL.